Listed below are T cell receptor beta chains from one sample, sequenced in a study of blood T cell repertoires in COVID-19. The data were produced by immunoSEQ multiplex PCR, yet TCRdb's version contains in-frame clones alone and is incomplete. The table has 200,000 to 250,000 clones, approximately 82% seen once. Source material: peripheral blood. Source of these receptors: a woman of 80 years or more with acute or convalescent COVID-19. Each CDR3 is given with its conserved first and last residue. D genes are given only for firm matches. For some rows the clone size is stated as once, few or many, or as a class when expanded; others skip it.

d_gene	len	v_gene	j_gene	abundance	CDR3aa	CDR3nt
-	15	TRBV19	TRBJ2-1	-	CASSMAGGRSNEQFF	TGTGCCAGTAGTATGGCGGGTGGGCGTTCCAATGAGCAGTTCTTC
-	15	TRBV19	TRBJ2-3	-	CASSTAFASTDTQYF	TGTGCCAGTAGTACAGCGTTTGCTAGCACAGATACGCAGTATTTT
-	16	TRBV5-1	TRBJ1-3	-	CASSPQGPSNGNTIYF	TGCGCCAGCAGCCCGCAGGGGCCGTCTAATGGAAACACCATATATTTT
-	12	TRBV6-5	TRBJ1-1	-	CASMGGGAEAFF	TGTGCCAGCATGGGCGGGGGTGCTGAAGCTTTCTTT
TRBD1	14	TRBV18	TRBJ2-2	-	CASSPPDRAGELFF	TGTGCCAGCTCACCACCTGACAGGGCCGGGGAGCTGTTTTTT
TRBD1	16	TRBV27	TRBJ2-7	once	CASIPNPGRGLDEQYF	TGTGCCAGCATCCCCAACCCGGGCAGGGGGCTTGACGAGCAGTACTTC
TRBD1	12	TRBV30	TRBJ1-2	-	CAWSTGEYGYTF	TGTGCCTGGAGTACAGGGGAATATGGCTACACCTTC
TRBD2	16	TRBV7-2	TRBJ2-5	-	CASSLSTSGVQETQYF	TGTGCCAGCAGCCTCTCGACTAGCGGGGTACAAGAGACCCAGTACTTC
TRBD2	16	TRBV5-4	TRBJ2-1	-	CASSLSSGVSYNEQFF	TGTGCCAGCAGCTTATCTAGCGGGGTTTCCTACAATGAGCAGTTCTTC
-	15	TRBV3-1/TRBV3-2	TRBJ1-6	-	CASRSGVPYNSPLHF	TGTGCCAGCAGAAGTGGAGTCCCCTATAATTCACCCCTCCACTTT
-	15	TRBV27	TRBJ2-1	-	CASSSLSSRGNEQFF	TGTGCCAGCAGTTCTCTAAGTAGCAGGGGCAATGAGCAGTTCTTC
TRBD2	16	TRBV6-5	TRBJ2-1	-	CASSYSMAGGHNEQFF	TGTGCCAGCAGTTACTCGATGGCGGGGGGGCACAATGAGCAGTTCTTC
TRBD2	13	TRBV7-9	TRBJ2-7	-	CASGLAGPYEQYF	TGTGCCAGCGGTCTAGCGGGCCCCTACGAGCAGTACTTC
-	17	TRBV28	TRBJ1-3	-	CASSLWAGASSGNTIYF	TGTGCCAGCAGTTTATGGGCAGGGGCGAGCTCTGGAAACACCATATATTTT
-	16	TRBV28	TRBJ1-6	-	CASRGGGERYRSPLHF	TGTGCCAGCAGGGGCGGAGGGGAACGCTATAGATCACCCCTCCACTTT
-	15	TRBV7-2	TRBJ2-1	-	CASSSTGTTYNEQFF	TGTGCCAGCAGCTCGACAGGAACCACCTACAATGAGCAGTTCTTC
TRBD1	15	TRBV3-1/TRBV3-2	TRBJ2-7	once	CASSRRGGLSYEQYF	TGTGCCAGCAGCCGTCGAGGGGGCCTCTCCTACGAGCAGTACTTC
TRBD2	17	TRBV7-2	TRBJ2-1	-	CASSLVSGGPSYNEQFF	TGTGCCAGCAGCTTAGTTAGCGGGGGACCCTCCTACAATGAGCAGTTCTTC
TRBD2	16	TRBV9	TRBJ2-1	-	CASSPNPSGRPNEQFF	TGTGCCAGCAGCCCCAACCCTAGCGGGAGGCCCAATGAGCAGTTCTTC
-	15	TRBV15	TRBJ1-5	-	CATSRGGGSNQPQHF	TGTGCCACCAGCAGAGGCGGGGGAAGCAATCAGCCCCAGCATTTT
TRBD1	14	TRBV6-2/TRBV6-3	TRBJ1-2	-	CASSQGTGGYGYTF	TGTGCCAGCAGCCAAGGGACAGGAGGATATGGCTACACCTTC
TRBD2	17	TRBV4-3	TRBJ2-1	-	CASSQDTGGSRYNEQFF	TGCGCCAGCAGCCAAGACACGGGCGGGAGTCGGTACAATGAGCAGTTCTTC
-	15	TRBV6-2/TRBV6-3	TRBJ2-1	-	CASSTPSRAHNEQFF	TGTGCCAGCAGTACCCCCTCCAGGGCTCACAATGAGCAGTTCTTC
-	15	TRBV18	TRBJ1-4	-	CASSTRQAYNEKLFF	TGTGCCAGCTCAACGCGACAGGCGTATAATGAAAAACTGTTTTTT
-	15	TRBV19	TRBJ1-5	-	CASSPGQFSNQPQHF	TGTGCCAGTAGTCCCGGACAGTTTAGCAATCAGCCCCAGCATTTT
TRBD1	14	TRBV2	TRBJ1-5	-	CATGTGYSNQPQHF	TGTGCCACCGGGACAGGTTATAGCAATCAGCCCCAGCATTTT
-	18	TRBV5-3	TRBJ1-3	-	CARSLCPRGEPSGNTIYF	TGTGCCAGAAGCTTGTGCCCTCGGGGGGAGCCCTCTGGAAACACCATATATTTT
-	13	TRBV20-1	TRBJ2-1	once	CSASRTAVPEQFF	TGCAGTGCTAGTAGGACTGCCGTACCTGAGCAGTTCTTC
TRBD2	15	TRBV9	TRBJ2-7	-	CASSDTGTSSDEQYF	TGTGCCAGCAGCGATACCGGGACTAGTTCCGACGAGCAGTACTTC
-	18	TRBV19	TRBJ1-5	-	CASSIGGQFQSSNQPQHF	TGTGCCAGTAGTATAGGAGGACAGTTTCAATCTAGCAATCAGCCCCAGCATTTT
-	15	TRBV14	TRBJ2-1	-	CASTPSPSSYNEQFF	TGTGCCAGCACACCTAGCCCGAGCTCCTACAATGAGCAGTTCTTC
TRBD2	18	TRBV5-4	TRBJ2-2	-	CASRRGGTSGRNTGELFF	TGTGCCAGCCGGAGGGGAGGGACTAGCGGGAGAAACACCGGGGAGCTGTTTTTT
-	16	TRBV5-6	TRBJ1-2	-	CASSLPTEQGGYGYTF	TGTGCCAGCAGCTTACCGACAGAACAGGGAGGGTATGGCTACACCTTC
TRBD2	14	TRBV30	TRBJ2-1	once	CASAGTSRYNEQFF	TGTGCCTCGGCGGGGACTAGCAGATACAATGAGCAGTTCTTC
TRBD1	13	TRBV5-1	TRBJ1-1	-	CASARQGTAEAFF	TGCGCCAGCGCCAGACAGGGAACCGCTGAAGCTTTCTTT
-	13	TRBV5-6	TRBJ2-1	-	CASRRSSYNEQFF	TGTGCCAGCAGGCGAAGCTCCTACAATGAGCAGTTCTTC
TRBD2	18	TRBV5-1	TRBJ2-2	-	CASSWLGLAGVPPGELFF	TGCGCCAGCAGTTGGCTAGGGCTAGCGGGAGTCCCCCCCGGGGAGCTGTTTTTT
-	16	TRBV21-1	TRBJ2-6	-	CASRIRPGSGANVLTF	TGTGCCAGCAGGATTAGGCCGGGCTCTGGGGCCAACGTCCTGACTTTC
TRBD1	17	TRBV15	TRBJ1-2	-	CATSRQRLGQGNYGYTF	TGTGCCACCAGCAGGCAGCGATTAGGACAGGGGAACTATGGCTACACCTTC
-	14	TRBV3-1/TRBV3-2	TRBJ1-2	-	CASSRGLKSVGYTF	TGTGCCAGCAGCCGGGGACTGAAGTCTGTTGGCTACACCTTC
-	15	TRBV4-3	TRBJ1-2	-	CASSQGGRATYGYTF	TGCGCCAGCAGCCAAGGTGGGCGGGCAACCTATGGCTACACCTTC
-	13	TRBV3-1/TRBV3-2	TRBJ2-7	few	CASSQGETYEQYF	TGTGCCAGCAGCCAAGGCGAGACCTACGAGCAGTACTTC
TRBD1	14	TRBV18	TRBJ2-5	-	CASSPLDRVETQYF	TGTGCCAGCTCACCACTGGACAGGGTGGAGACCCAGTACTTC
-	14	TRBV7-3	TRBJ2-2	-	CASSLTGVDGELFF	TGTGCCAGCAGCTTAACAGGGGTTGACGGGGAGCTGTTTTTT
-	14	TRBV7-2	TRBJ2-7	-	CASRRDRNSYEQYF	TGTGCCAGCAGGAGAGACAGGAATTCCTACGAGCAGTACTTC
TRBD1	15	TRBV11-2	TRBJ1-3	-	CASSLGQLSGNTIYF	TGTGCCAGCAGCTTGGGACAGCTCTCTGGAAACACCATATATTTT
-	15	TRBV9	TRBJ1-4	-	CASSAREGRSEKLFF	TGTGCCAGCAGCGCGAGGGAGGGGAGATCTGAAAAACTGTTTTTT
-	16	TRBV2	TRBJ1-2	-	CASRSYGAGANYGYTF	TGTGCCAGCAGAAGTTATGGGGCAGGAGCTAACTATGGCTACACCTTC
-	14	TRBV7-2	TRBJ2-3	-	CASTVGQAADTQYF	TGTGCCAGCACCGTTGGGCAGGCCGCAGATACGCAGTATTTT
-	15	TRBV5-4	TRBJ1-6	few	CASSDQGTNNSPLHF	TGTGCCAGCAGCGACCAGGGAACCAATAATTCACCCCTCCACTTT
-	15	TRBV3-1/TRBV3-2	TRBJ1-6	-	CASSPGSLINSPLHF	TGTGCCAGCAGCCCGGGAAGTTTGATTAATTCACCCCTCCACTTT
-	15	TRBV6-5	TRBJ1-5	-	CASSILQGCGQPQHF	TGTGCCAGCAGTATTCTTCAGGGCTGTGGGCAGCCCCAGCATTTT
-	14	TRBV4-1	TRBJ1-1	-	CASSQGLRDTEAFF	TGCGCCAGCAGCCAAGGTCTCCGGGACACTGAAGCTTTCTTT
TRBD1	16	TRBV7-8	TRBJ2-2	-	CASSKTWGQGVGELFF	TGTGCCAGCAGCAAAACATGGGGACAGGGGGTCGGGGAGCTGTTTTTT
-	13	TRBV4-3	TRBJ1-2	-	CASSRTANYGYTF	TGCGCCAGCAGCCGGACAGCGAACTATGGCTACACCTTC
TRBD1	17	TRBV6-8	TRBJ1-5	-	CASSLTQGAYSNQPQHF	TGTGCCAGCAGTCTCACCCAGGGGGCGTATAGCAATCAGCCCCAGCATTTT
TRBD1	15	TRBV27	TRBJ1-2	-	CASSSRTGEDYGYTF	TGTGCCAGCAGTTCCCGGACAGGGGAAGACTATGGCTACACCTTC